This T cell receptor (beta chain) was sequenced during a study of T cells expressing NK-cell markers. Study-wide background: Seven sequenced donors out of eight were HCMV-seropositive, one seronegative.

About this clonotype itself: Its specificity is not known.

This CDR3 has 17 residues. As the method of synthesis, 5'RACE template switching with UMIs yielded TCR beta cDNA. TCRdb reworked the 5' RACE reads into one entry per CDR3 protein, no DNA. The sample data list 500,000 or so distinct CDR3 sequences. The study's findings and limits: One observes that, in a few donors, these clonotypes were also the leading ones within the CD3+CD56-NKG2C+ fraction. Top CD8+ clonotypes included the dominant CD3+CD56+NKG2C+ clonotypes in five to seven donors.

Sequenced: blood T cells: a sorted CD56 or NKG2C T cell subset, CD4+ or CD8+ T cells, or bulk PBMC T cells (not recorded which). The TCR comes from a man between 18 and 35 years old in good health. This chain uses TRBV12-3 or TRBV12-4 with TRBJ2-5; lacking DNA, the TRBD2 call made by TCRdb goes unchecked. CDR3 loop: CASSFTAGGGSRETQYF.